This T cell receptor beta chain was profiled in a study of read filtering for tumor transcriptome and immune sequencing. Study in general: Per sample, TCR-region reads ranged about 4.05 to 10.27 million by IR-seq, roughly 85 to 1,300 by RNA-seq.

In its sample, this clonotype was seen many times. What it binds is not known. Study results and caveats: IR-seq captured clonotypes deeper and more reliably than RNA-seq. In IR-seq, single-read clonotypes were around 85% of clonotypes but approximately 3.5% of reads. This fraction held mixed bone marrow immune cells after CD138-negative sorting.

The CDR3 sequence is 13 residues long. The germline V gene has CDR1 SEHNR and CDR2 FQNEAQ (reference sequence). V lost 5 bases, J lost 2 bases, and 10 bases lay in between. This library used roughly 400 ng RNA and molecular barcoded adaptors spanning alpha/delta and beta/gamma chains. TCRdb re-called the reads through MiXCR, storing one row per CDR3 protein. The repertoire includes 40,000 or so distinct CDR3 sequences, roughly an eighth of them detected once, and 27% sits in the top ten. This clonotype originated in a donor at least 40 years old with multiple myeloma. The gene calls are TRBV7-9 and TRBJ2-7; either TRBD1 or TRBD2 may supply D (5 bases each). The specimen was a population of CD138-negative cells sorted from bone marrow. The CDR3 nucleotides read TGTGCCAGCAGCCGGGGCCTTACCTACGAGCAGTACTTC. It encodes CASSRGLTYEQYF.